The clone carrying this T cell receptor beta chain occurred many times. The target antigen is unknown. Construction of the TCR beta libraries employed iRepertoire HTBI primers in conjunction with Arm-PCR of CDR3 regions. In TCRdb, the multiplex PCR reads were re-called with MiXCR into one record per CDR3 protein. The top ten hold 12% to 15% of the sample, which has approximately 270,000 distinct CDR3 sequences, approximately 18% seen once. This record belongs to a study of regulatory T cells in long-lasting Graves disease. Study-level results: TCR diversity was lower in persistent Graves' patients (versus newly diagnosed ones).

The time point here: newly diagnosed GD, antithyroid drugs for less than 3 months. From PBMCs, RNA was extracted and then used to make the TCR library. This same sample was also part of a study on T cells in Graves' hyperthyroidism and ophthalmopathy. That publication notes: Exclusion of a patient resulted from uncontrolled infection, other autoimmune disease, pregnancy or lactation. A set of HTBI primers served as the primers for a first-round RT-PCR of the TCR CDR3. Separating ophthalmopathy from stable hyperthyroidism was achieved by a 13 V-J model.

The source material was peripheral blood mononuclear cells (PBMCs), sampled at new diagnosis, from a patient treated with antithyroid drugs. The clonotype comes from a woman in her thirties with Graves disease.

For the CDR3, the DNA is TGTGCCAGCAGGGGGGGCGTGAGCTATGGCTACACCTTC. Residues: CASRGGVSYGYTF. The chain links TRBV6-1 to TRBJ1-2, with D tentatively TRBD1 (6 bases). CDR1 and CDR2 (germline): MNHNS, SASEGT. V lost 6 bases and J lost 4, with 12 bases in between. The CDR3 has 13 residues.